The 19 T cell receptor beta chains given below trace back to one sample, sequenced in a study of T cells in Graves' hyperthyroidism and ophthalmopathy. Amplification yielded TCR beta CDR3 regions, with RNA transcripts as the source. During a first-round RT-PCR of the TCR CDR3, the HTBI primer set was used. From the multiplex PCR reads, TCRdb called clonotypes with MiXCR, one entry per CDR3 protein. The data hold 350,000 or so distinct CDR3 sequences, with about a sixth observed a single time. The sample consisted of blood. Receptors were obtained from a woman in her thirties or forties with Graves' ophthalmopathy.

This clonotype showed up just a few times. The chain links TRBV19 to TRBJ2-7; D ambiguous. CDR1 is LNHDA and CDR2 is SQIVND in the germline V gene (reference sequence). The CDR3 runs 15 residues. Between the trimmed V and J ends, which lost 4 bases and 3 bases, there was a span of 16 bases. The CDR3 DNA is TGTGCCAGTAGTACCCTCACAAAAGGTAACTACGAGCAGTACTTC. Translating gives CASSTLTKGNYEQYF.

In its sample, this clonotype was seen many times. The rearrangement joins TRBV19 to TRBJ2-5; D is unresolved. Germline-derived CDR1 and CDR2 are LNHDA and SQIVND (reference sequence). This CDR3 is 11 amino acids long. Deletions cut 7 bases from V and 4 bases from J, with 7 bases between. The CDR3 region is CASNALETQYF. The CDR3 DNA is TGTGCCAGTAACGCTTTAGAGACCCAGTACTTC.

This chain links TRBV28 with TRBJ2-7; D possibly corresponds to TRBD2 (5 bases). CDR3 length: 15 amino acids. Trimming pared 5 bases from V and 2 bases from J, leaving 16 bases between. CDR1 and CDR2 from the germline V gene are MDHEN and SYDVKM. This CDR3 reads CASSPRGRVTYEQYF. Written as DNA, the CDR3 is TGTGCCAGCAGTCCACGGGGTCGAGTCACCTACGAGCAGTACTTC.

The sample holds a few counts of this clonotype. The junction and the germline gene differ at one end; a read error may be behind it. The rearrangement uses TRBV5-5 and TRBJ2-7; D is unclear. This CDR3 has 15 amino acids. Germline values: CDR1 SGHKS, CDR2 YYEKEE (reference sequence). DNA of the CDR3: TGTGTCAGCAGCTTGGTTAGATACGAAGGATACGAGCAGTACTTC. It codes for CVSSLVRYEGYEQYF. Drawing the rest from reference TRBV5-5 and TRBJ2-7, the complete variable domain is DAGVTQSPTHLIKTRGQQVTLRCSPISGHKSVSWYQQVLGQGPQFIFQYYEKEERGRGNFPDRFSARQFPNYSSELNVNALLLGDSALYLCVSSLVRYEGYEQYFGPGTRLTVT.

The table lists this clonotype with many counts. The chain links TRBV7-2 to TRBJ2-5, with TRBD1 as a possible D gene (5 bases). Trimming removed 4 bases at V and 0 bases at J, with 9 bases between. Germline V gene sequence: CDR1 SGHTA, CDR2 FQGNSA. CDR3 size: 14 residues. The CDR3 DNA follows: TGTGCCAGCAGCTCAGGGTGGAACCAAGAGACCCAGTACTTC. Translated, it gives CASSSGWNQETQYF.

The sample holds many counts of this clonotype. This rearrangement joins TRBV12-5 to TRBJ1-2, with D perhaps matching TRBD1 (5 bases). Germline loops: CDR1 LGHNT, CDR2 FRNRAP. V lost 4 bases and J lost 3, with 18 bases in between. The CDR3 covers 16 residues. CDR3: CASGSVIGGMHYGYTF. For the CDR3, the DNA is TGTGCTAGTGGTTCTGTCATCGGGGGGATGCACTATGGCTACACCTTC.

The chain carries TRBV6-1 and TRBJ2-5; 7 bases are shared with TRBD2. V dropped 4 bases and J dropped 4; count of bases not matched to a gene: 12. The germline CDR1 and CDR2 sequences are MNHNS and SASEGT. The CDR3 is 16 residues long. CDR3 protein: CASSVTAGASGETQYF. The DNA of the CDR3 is TGTGCCAGCAGTGTAACCGCCGGGGCTAGCGGAGAGACCCAGTACTTC.

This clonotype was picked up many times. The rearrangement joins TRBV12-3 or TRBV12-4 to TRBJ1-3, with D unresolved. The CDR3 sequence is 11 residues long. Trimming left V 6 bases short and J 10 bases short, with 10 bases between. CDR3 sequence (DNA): TGTGCCAGCAGCCCCCGAGAGACCATATATTTT. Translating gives CASSPRETIYF.

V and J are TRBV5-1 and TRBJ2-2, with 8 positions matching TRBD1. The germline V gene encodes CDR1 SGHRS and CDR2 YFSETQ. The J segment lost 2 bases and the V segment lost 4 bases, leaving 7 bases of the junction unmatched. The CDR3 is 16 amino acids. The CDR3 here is CASSIRGQGNTGELFF. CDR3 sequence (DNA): TGCGCCAGCAGCATCCGAGGACAGGGTAACACCGGGGAGCTGTTTTTT.

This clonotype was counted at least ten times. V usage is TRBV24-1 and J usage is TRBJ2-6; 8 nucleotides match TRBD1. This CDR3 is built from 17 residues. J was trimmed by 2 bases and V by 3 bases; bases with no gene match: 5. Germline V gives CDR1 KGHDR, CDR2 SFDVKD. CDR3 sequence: CATSDPGRGPGANVLTF. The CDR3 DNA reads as TGTGCCACCAGTGATCCGGGCAGGGGGCCTGGGGCCAACGTCCTGACTTTC.

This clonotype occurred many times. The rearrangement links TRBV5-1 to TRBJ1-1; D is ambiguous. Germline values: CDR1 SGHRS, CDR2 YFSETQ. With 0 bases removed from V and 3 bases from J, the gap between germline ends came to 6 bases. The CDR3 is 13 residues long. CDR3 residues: CASSLVRHTEAFF. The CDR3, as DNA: TGCGCCAGCAGCTTGGTGCGGCACACTGAAGCTTTCTTT.

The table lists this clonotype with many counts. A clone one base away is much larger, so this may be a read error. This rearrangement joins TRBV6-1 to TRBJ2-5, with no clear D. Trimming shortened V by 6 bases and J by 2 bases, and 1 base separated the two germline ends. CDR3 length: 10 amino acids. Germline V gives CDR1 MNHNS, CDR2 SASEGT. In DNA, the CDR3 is TGTGCCAGCAGACAAGAGACCCAGTACTTC. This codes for CASRQETQYF.

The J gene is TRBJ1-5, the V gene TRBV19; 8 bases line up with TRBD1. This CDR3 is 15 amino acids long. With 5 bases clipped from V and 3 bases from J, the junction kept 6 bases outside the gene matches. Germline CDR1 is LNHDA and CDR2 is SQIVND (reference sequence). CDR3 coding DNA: TGTGCCAGTAGTGCGGGACAGGCTAACAATCAGCCCCAGCATTTT. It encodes CASSAGQANNQPQHF.

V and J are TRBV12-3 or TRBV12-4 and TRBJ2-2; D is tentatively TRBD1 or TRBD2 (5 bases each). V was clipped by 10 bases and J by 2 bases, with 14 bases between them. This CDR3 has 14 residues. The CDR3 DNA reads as TGTGCCACCCGTCGTGGGGGAAACACCGGGGAGCTGTTTTTT. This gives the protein CATRRGGNTGELFF.

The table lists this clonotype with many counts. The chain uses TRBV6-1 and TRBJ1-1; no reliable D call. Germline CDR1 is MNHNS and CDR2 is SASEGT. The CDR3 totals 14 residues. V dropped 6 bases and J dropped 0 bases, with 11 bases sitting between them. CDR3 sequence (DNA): TGTGCCAGCAGAAATAAAGCGGTGAACACTGAAGCTTTCTTT. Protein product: CASRNKAVNTEAFF.

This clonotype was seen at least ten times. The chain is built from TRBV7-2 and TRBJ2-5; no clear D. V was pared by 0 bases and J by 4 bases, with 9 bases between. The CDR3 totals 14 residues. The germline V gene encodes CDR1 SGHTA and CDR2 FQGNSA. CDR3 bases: TGTGCCAGCAGCTTAGCGGGAAATTCAGAGACCCAGTACTTC. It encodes CASSLAGNSETQYF. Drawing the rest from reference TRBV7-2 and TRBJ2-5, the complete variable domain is GAGVSQSPSNKVTEKGKDVELRCDPISGHTALYWYRQSLGQGLEFLIYFQGNSAPDKSGLPSDRFSAERTGGSVSTLTIQRTQQEDSAVYLCASSLAGNSETQYFGPGTRLLVL.

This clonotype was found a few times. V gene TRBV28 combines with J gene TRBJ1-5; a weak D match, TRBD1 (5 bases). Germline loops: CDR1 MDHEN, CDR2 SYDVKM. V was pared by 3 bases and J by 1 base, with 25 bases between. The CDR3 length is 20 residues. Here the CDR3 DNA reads TGTGCCAGCAGTTTTGACCAGGCCGATGGTTGGTGGGGGAGCAATCAGCCCCAGCATTTT. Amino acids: CASSFDQADGWWGSNQPQHF.

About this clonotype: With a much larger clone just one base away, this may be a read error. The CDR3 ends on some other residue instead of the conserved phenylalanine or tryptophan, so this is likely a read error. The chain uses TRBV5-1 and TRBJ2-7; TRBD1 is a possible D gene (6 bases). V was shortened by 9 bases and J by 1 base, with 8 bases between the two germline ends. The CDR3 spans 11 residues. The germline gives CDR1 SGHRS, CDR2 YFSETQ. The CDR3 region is CANDRSYEQYI. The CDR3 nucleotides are TGCGCCAACGACAGGTCCTACGAGCAGTACATC.

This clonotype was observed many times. CDR3 coding DNA: TGCAGCGTTACCTCCGACGGCTACGAGCAGTACTTC. Its translation: CSVTSDGYEQYF. This chain joins TRBV29-1 and TRBJ2-7; D uncertain. Between the trimmed V and J ends, which lost 5 bases and 3 bases, there was a span of 11 bases. This CDR3 has 12 amino acids. The V gene's germline CDR1 is SQVTM and CDR2 ANQGSEA.